This paragraph reports one TCR beta chain. Its antigen is unidentified. Approximately 3.5 ug of total RNA went into each TCR library. TCRalpha and TCRbeta cDNA was put through two nested PCRs of approximately 17 and 9 cycles. TCRdb processed the 5' RACE reads again and assigns one entry to each CDR3 protein, with no DNA. Its table lists 300,000 to 450,000 distinct CDR3 sequences. The data derive from a study of monozygotic twins with inflammatory bowel disease. Regarding the study as a whole: Compared with healthy twins, IBD patients shared fewer clonotypes with others, especially with disease activity.

Without any T cell sorting, total RNA was isolated from whole blood. In germline, CDR1 is MNHEY, CDR2 SVGAGI. This CDR3 has 15 amino acids. The gene calls are TRBV6-5 and TRBJ1-2; TCRdb returns TRBD1, unconfirmable since there is no DNA. The source material was blood. The TCR was taken from a human donor with ulcerative colitis or Crohn's disease, or a healthy co-twin of an affected twin (not recorded which). The CDR3 spells CASSSPTGEDYGYTF.